This T cell receptor beta chain was captured in a study of persistence of HIV-infected CD4 T cells. Lysates of CMV-infected fibroblasts at around 9.8 ug/mL stimulated these cells. Sorted nonresponding memory CD4+ T cells were CD40L-negative, CD69-negative, CD45RO-high. This was the immunoSEQ version 4 assay in survey mode. Clones were sequenced by immunoSEQ multiplex PCR, and TCRdb holds only the in-frame ones, with some missing. This sample has more than 45,000 clones, with approximately 72% found just once. Note on this clone: Its target is not known. A junction end diverges from the germline sequence, so it may reflect a read error.

Study-wide findings and caveats: TCR oligoclonality correlated with proviral oligoclonality in the same sorted populations.

Germline CDR1 and CDR2: SGHNT and YENEEA. The CDR3 is 14 residues long. The input for sequencing was CD4+ T cells sorted from PBMCs after approximately 19-hour stimulation, taken from a patient who received antiretroviral therapy. The sequence was obtained from an adult man with HIV who was CMV-seropositive. V usage is TRBV11-3 and J usage is TRBJ2-5; D possibly corresponds to TRBD2 (5 bases). This CDR3 is CASSLEGSRETQYF. The CDR3 nucleotides are TGTGCCAGCAGCCTAGAGGGATCAAGGGAGACCCAGTACTTC.